The 32 T cell receptor beta chains below were found in one sample sequenced in a study of regulatory T cells in long-lasting Graves disease. Investigators prepared the TCR beta libraries by applying iRepertoire HTBI primers and Arm-PCR of CDR3 regions. TCRdb re-derived calls from the multiplex PCR reads in MiXCR, one entry per CDR3 protein. The sample includes around 420,000 distinct CDR3 sequences, roughly 15% of them seen just once. Time point denoted: newly diagnosed GD, antithyroid drugs for less than 3 months. Preparation of the TCR library used RNA extracted from PBMCs. Source: peripheral blood mononuclear cells (PBMCs), taken at new diagnosis, from a patient treated with antithyroid drugs. Source of these receptors: a female donor with Graves disease.

The table lists this clonotype with many counts. The chain uses TRBV7-3 and TRBJ2-1; 7 positions match TRBD2. Unmatched junction bases numbered 11, after V lost 5 bases and J lost 1 base. The CDR3 sequence is 17 residues long. The V gene's germline CDR1 is SGHTA and CDR2 FQGTGA. For the CDR3, the DNA is TGTGCCAGCAGCCCCAATGGGGCTAGCGGTTCCTACAATGAGCAGTTCTTC. As protein: CASSPNGASGSYNEQFF.

This clonotype was detected many times. The chain couples TRBV20-1 to TRBJ2-3, with no clear D. The length of the CDR3 is 18 residues. Trimming took off 6 bases at V and 2 bases at J, with 27 bases between the two ends. Germline V gene data show CDR1 as DFQATT and CDR2 as SNEGSKA (reference sequence). Here the CDR3 DNA reads TGCAGTGCCACAGACCGCGGCAGAAGCGCTAAAATCACAGATACGCAGTATTTT. Translating it yields CSATDRGRSAKITDTQYF.

A few counts support this clonotype. The rearrangement uses TRBV19 and TRBJ1-6; perhaps TRBD1 as D (5 bases). The CDR3 contains 16 residues. Germline V gene lookup returns CDR1 LNHDA and CDR2 SQIVND (reference sequence). The germline V and J ends were trimmed by 5 bases and 8 bases, with 19 bases remaining between them. CDR3 sequence: CASSGGTAWRDSPLHF. CDR3 nucleotides: TGTGCCAGTAGTGGGGGGACCGCCTGGCGGGATTCACCCCTCCACTTT.

This clonotype has more than one count but fewer than ten. The chain links TRBV5-1 to TRBJ2-7; D not resolved. The CDR3 spans 13 residues. Trimming left V 3 bases short and J 6 bases short, with 13 bases between. Germline values: CDR1 SGHRS, CDR2 YFSETQ. The CDR3 DNA reads as TGCGCCAGCAGCTATGCGTCGCCTGCCGAGCAGTACTTC. It translates to CASSYASPAEQYF.

The chain uses TRBV20-1 and TRBJ2-7; the match to TRBD2 covers 11 bases. The CDR3 consists of 14 residues. V dropped 0 bases and J dropped 6; count of bases not matched to a gene: 4. CDR1 is DFQATT and CDR2 is SNEGSKA in the germline V gene (reference sequence). CDR3: CSARDTSGRGEQYF. The CDR3 DNA follows: TGCAGTGCTAGAGATACTAGCGGGAGAGGCGAGCAGTACTTC.

The V gene is TRBV19, the J gene TRBJ2-1; 14 nucleotides match TRBD2. V shed 2 bases and J 4 bases; nucleotides not matched to a gene: 10. Germline V lookup: CDR1 LNHDA, CDR2 SQIVND (reference sequence). The CDR3 is made up of 19 amino acids. CDR3 in DNA: TGTGCCAGTAGTATAAAGACAGGTAGGACTAGCGGGAGGTACAATGAGCAGTTCTTC. Its translation: CASSIKTGRTSGRYNEQFF.

This clonotype was picked up many times. The V call is TRBV12-5, the J call TRBJ2-1; no firm D call. CDR3 size: 13 residues. V was shortened by 4 bases and J by 7 bases, with 11 bases between the two germline ends. In germline, CDR1 is LGHNT, CDR2 FRNRAP. This CDR3 reads CASGSPPLNEQFF. The CDR3 DNA reads as TGTGCTAGTGGTTCCCCCCCACTTAATGAGCAGTTCTTC. The complete variable domain, with remaining parts taken from reference TRBV12-5 and TRBJ2-1, reads DARVTQTPRHKVTEMGQEVTMRCQPILGHNTVFWYRQTMMQGLELLAYFRNRAPLDDSGMPKDRFSAEMPDATLATLKIQPSEPRDSAVYFCASGSPPLNEQFFGPGTRLTVL.

The chain combines TRBV29-1 with TRBJ2-1; TRBD2 matches at 7 bases. The germline gives CDR1 SQVTM, CDR2 ANQGSEA. The CDR3 runs to 15 residues. With V trimmed by 4 bases and J by 6 bases, 12 bases remained unmatched. CDR3 in amino acids: CSVVLRIKRGNEQFF. The CDR3 DNA is TGCAGCGTTGTTTTGAGGATTAAGCGGGGCAATGAGCAGTTCTTC.

This clonotype was recorded at least ten times. The chain employs TRBV7-9 and TRBJ2-3; possibly TRBD1 for D (5 bases). There are 15 residues in the CDR3. V was pared by 1 base and J by 6 bases, with 14 bases between. CDR1 and CDR2 from the germline V gene are SEHNR and FQNEAQ (reference sequence). The CDR3 sequence: CASSLGWGASDTQYF. The CDR3 bases are TGTGCCAGCAGCTTAGGCTGGGGCGCTTCCGATACGCAGTATTTT.

This clonotype was counted ten times or more. Its ends do not fully match the called genes, so a read error is possible. The chain is built from TRBV5-1 and TRBJ2-3; a weak D match, TRBD2 (6 bases). Per the germline V gene, CDR1 is SGHRS and CDR2 is YFSETQ. This CDR3 is 14 amino acids long. The CDR3 sequence is CASSLWTTTDTQYF. The CDR3, as DNA: TGTGCCAGCAGCTTGTGGACTACCACAGATACGCAGTATTTT.

This clonotype has ten or more counts. The chain joins TRBV5-1 to TRBJ2-7; D might be TRBD1 or TRBD2, each matching 5 bases. The V and J ends lost 0 bases and 3 bases respectively, with 13 bases between them. Germline loops: CDR1 SGHRS, CDR2 YFSETQ. The CDR3 runs to 15 residues. CDR3 loop: CASSLVGDDFYEQYF. The CDR3, as DNA: TGCGCCAGCAGCTTGGTTGGGGACGATTTCTACGAGCAGTACTTC.

Ten or more counts support this clonotype. The chain carries TRBV28 and TRBJ2-7, with D possibly being TRBD1 or TRBD2 (5 bases each). CDR3 length equals 14 residues. The germline V and J ends were trimmed by 7 bases and 1 base, with 14 bases remaining between them. Germline loops: CDR1 MDHEN, CDR2 SYDVKM. CDR3 sequence reads: CASTQRGVSYEQYF. CDR3 sequence (DNA): TGTGCCAGCACTCAGAGAGGGGTGTCCTACGAGCAGTACTTC.

This clonotype was counted many times. The V and J genes are TRBV20-1 and TRBJ2-7, with D uncertain. This CDR3 has 10 residues. Deletions cut 5 bases from V and 4 bases from J, with 6 bases between. CDR1 is DFQATT and CDR2 is SNEGSKA in the germline V gene (reference sequence). The CDR3 DNA reads TGCAGTGCTTACACGTACGAGCAGTACTTC. This sequence encodes CSAYTYEQYF.

In its sample, this clonotype was seen a few times. The chain recombines TRBV6-1 with TRBJ1-3, with a weak D call TRBD1 (6 bases). V was pared by 5 bases and J by 0 bases, with 11 bases between. This CDR3 comprises 15 residues. From germline, CDR1 is MNHNS and CDR2 SASEGT. CDR3 DNA: TGTGCCAGCAGTATCGACAGGCCCTCTGGAAACACCATATATTTT. Its translation: CASSIDRPSGNTIYF.

This clonotype was picked up many times. The chain uses TRBV6-1 and TRBJ1-2; D is ambiguous. The CDR3 sequence is 17 residues long. Per the germline V gene, CDR1 is MNHNS and CDR2 is SASEGT. The ends were cut back, 7 bases at V and 3 bases at J, with 24 bases in the middle. The CDR3 DNA is TGTGCCAGCAAAATGCGGAAATCGACACGACCTTACTATGGCTACACCTTC. It encodes CASKMRKSTRPYYGYTF.

Many counts were recorded for this clonotype. A much larger clone lies one base from this, so it may be a read error. V usage is TRBV27 and J usage is TRBJ1-1, with 7 nucleotides matching TRBD1. The CDR3 runs to 14 residues. With 6 bases clipped from V and 4 bases from J, the junction kept 8 bases outside the gene matches. Germline loops: CDR1 MNHEY, CDR2 SMNVEV (reference sequence). The DNA for the CDR3 is TGTGCCAGCAGCTTAACAGGGGTCGGCACTGAAGCTTTCTTT. Translating it yields CASSLTGVGTEAFF.

For this clonotype: A much larger clone is a single base away; this may be a read error. The J gene is TRBJ1-2, the V gene TRBV3-1; no clear D gene. This CDR3 has 16 residues. Per the germline V gene, CDR1 is LGHDT and CDR2 is YNNKEL (reference sequence). CDR3 region: CASSQLAAASNYGYAF. CDR3 DNA: TGTGCCAGCAGCCAACTCGCGGCCGCAAGCAACTATGGCTACGCCTTC.

In its sample, this clonotype was seen many times. This CDR3 reads CASSNRYAGKSNEKLFF. The CDR3 DNA follows: TGTGCCAGCAGCAACCGATATGCCGGGAAATCTAATGAAAAACTGTTTTTT. The chain uses TRBV11-2 and TRBJ1-4; D unclear. The germline V and J ends were trimmed by 5 bases and 3 bases, with 19 bases remaining between them. The germline CDR1 and CDR2 sequences are SGHAT and FQNNGV. This CDR3 has 17 amino acids.

This chain joins TRBV19 and TRBJ2-1; 7 nucleotides align to TRBD1. The junction had 7 bases not matched to a gene; V was cut back by 7 bases and J by 1 base. CDR1 and CDR2 from the germline V gene are LNHDA and SQIVND (reference sequence). This CDR3 has 15 amino acids. CDR3: CASIGDRSSYNEQFF. The CDR3, as DNA: TGTGCCAGTATAGGGGACAGATCGTCCTACAATGAGCAGTTCTTC.

The V call is TRBV29-1, the J call TRBJ2-2; TRBD2 matches at 10 bases. Germline V gene sequence: CDR1 SQVTM, CDR2 ANQGSEA. The V segment lost 5 bases and the J segment 0 bases; nucleotides outside the gene matches: 12. The CDR3 loop spans 18 amino acids. CDR3 coding DNA: TGCAGCGTTCCTGAGGTTCTAGCGGGAGAATCGAACACCGGGGAGCTGTTTTTT. It encodes CSVPEVLAGESNTGELFF.

This clonotype has a count of ten or more. CDR3 DNA: TGTGCCAGCAGGACGGGACAGAGTTTGGACAATGAGCAGTTCTTC. This encodes CASRTGQSLDNEQFF. The chain uses TRBV11-2 and TRBJ2-1; 7 nucleotides align to TRBD1. J was trimmed by 5 bases and V by 6 bases; bases with no gene match: 10. Germline V gene sequence: CDR1 SGHAT, CDR2 FQNNGV. The CDR3 contains 15 residues.

The V call is TRBV19, the J call TRBJ1-2; TRBD1 is a possible D gene (5 bases). Germline CDR1 LNHDA, CDR2 SQIVND (reference sequence). The CDR3 spans 16 residues. V shed 7 bases and J shed 3 bases, with 21 bases lying between them. CDR3 protein: CASKTQGVGFDYGYTF. The CDR3 DNA follows: TGTGCCAGTAAAACCCAGGGAGTAGGCTTTGACTATGGCTACACCTTC. The whole variable domain, remainder taken from reference TRBV19 and TRBJ1-2, is DGGITQSPKYLFRKEGQNVTLSCEQNLNHDAMYWYRQDPGQGLRLIYYSQIVNDFQKGDIAEGYSVSREKKESFPLTVTSAQKNPTAFYLCASKTQGVGFDYGYTFGSGTRLTVV.

This clonotype was picked up many times. This rearrangement joins TRBV9 to TRBJ2-5; the match to TRBD2 covers 8 bases. V shed 4 bases and J 5 bases; nucleotides not matched to a gene: 10. CDR1 is SGDLS and CDR2 is YYNGEE in the germline V gene. This CDR3 is 15 amino acids long. CDR3 protein: CASSIRAGVVETQYF. Written as DNA, the CDR3 is TGTGCCAGCAGCATCCGAGCGGGGGTGGTCGAGACCCAGTACTTC.

This clonotype was counted many times. The chain uses TRBV30 and TRBJ1-2; D is perhaps TRBD1 (5 bases). Germline lookup yields CDR1 GTSNPN and CDR2 SVGIG (reference sequence). V lost 2 bases and J 8 bases, leaving 15 bases between the germline ends. This CDR3 contains 13 residues. The CDR3 sequence: CAWSSAAGYGYTF. In nucleotides, the CDR3 is TGTGCCTGGAGTAGTGCGGCAGGGTACGGCTACACCTTC.

This clonotype has a count of ten or more. V is TRBV11-2 and J is TRBJ2-3; no firm D call. The germline V gene encodes CDR1 SGHAT and CDR2 FQNNGV. The CDR3 consists of 13 residues. V gave up 5 bases and J gave up 1 base, with 7 bases separating them. As DNA, the CDR3 is TGTGCCAGCAGCCGAGGACGCACAGATACGCAGTATTTT. Encoded protein: CASSRGRTDTQYF. The full variable domain, completed using reference TRBV11-2 and TRBJ2-3, is EAGVAQSPRYKIIEKRQSVAFWCNPISGHATLYWYQQILGQGPKLLIQFQNNGVVDDSQLPKDRFSAERLKGVDSTLKIQPAKLEDSAVYLCASSRGRTDTQYFGPGTRLTVL.

As concerns this clonotype: Possible read error: a much larger clone is one base away. The V gene is TRBV2, the J gene TRBJ2-5; 8 bases align to TRBD2. The CDR3 sequence is 16 residues long. Germline V gene lookup returns CDR1 SNHLY and CDR2 FYNNEI. V gave up 3 bases and J gave up 11 bases; unmatched junction bases: 17. DNA for the CDR3: TGTGCCAGCAGTGACGGCCCTGCGGGAGGCTACAATGAGCAGTACTTC. This translates into CASSDGPAGGYNEQYF.

This clonotype was picked up many times. The chain is built from TRBV20-1 and TRBJ1-2; 8 positions match TRBD1. The ends lost 0 bases at V and 7 bases at J; junction bases unmatched: 7. Germline CDR1 and CDR2: DFQATT and SNEGSKA (reference sequence). The CDR3 length is 14 residues. The CDR3 sequence: CSARESTGGPGYTF. The CDR3 nucleotides read TGCAGTGCTAGAGAAAGTACAGGGGGTCCTGGCTACACCTTC.

At least ten counts were recorded for this clonotype. The genes are TRBV19 and TRBJ1-1; TRBD1 is a possible D gene (6 bases). The V gene's germline CDR1 is LNHDA and CDR2 SQIVND (reference sequence). The CDR3 contains 14 residues. With 3 bases removed from V and 5 bases from J, the gap between germline ends came to 13 bases. The CDR3 nucleotides are TGTGCCAGTAGTATCCGGGGAAGGGGGACTGAAGCTTTCTTT. Its translation is CASSIRGRGTEAFF. Combining the CDR3 with reference TRBV19 and TRBJ1-1 gives the whole variable domain DGGITQSPKYLFRKEGQNVTLSCEQNLNHDAMYWYRQDPGQGLRLIYYSQIVNDFQKGDIAEGYSVSREKKESFPLTVTSAQKNPTAFYLCASSIRGRGTEAFFGQGTRLTVV.

This clonotype was recorded at least ten times. The V and J genes are TRBV3-1 and TRBJ2-7; TRBD2 matches 11 bases. This CDR3 has 15 amino acids. Germline lookup yields CDR1 LGHDT and CDR2 YNNKEL (reference sequence). The V gene end was trimmed by 1 base and the J gene end by 3 bases; junction bases not matched to a gene: 2. The CDR3 region is CASSQGLAGNYEQYF. CDR3 nucleotide sequence: TGTGCCAGCAGCCAAGGACTAGCGGGAAACTACGAGCAGTACTTC.

With regard to this clonotype: The junction departs from germline at one end; a sequencing error may be responsible. This rearrangement joins TRBV6-1 to TRBJ1-3; no clear D gene. Germline CDR1 and CDR2: MNHNS and SASEGT. The CDR3 has 13 residues. CDR3 amino acids: CASGEDQGNTIYF. Written as DNA, the CDR3 is TGTGCCAGCGGTGAGGACCAAGGAAACACCATATATTTT.

The chain carries TRBV10-3 and TRBJ2-1, with 7 bases aligning to TRBD2. The germline CDR1 and CDR2 sequences are ENHRY and SYGVKD. This CDR3 region has 14 residues. With 7 bases clipped from V and 3 bases from J, the junction kept 6 bases outside the gene matches. The CDR3 coding sequence is TGTGCCATCAATGGCGGGAGACTCTACAATGAGCAGTTCTTC. Translated: CAINGGRLYNEQFF.

A remark on this clonotype: A clone one base away is much larger, so this may be a read error. As the CDR3 is not closed by the conserved phenylalanine or tryptophan, this likely results from a read error. This sequence joins TRBV12-3 or TRBV12-4 and TRBJ2-4; weak D call: TRBD2 (5 bases). This CDR3 is built from 11 residues. Between the trimmed V and J ends, which lost 8 bases and 6 bases, there was a span of 8 bases. DNA for the CDR3: TGTGCCAGCGTCAGCGGAAACATTCAGTACCTC. Its protein product is CASVSGNIQYL.